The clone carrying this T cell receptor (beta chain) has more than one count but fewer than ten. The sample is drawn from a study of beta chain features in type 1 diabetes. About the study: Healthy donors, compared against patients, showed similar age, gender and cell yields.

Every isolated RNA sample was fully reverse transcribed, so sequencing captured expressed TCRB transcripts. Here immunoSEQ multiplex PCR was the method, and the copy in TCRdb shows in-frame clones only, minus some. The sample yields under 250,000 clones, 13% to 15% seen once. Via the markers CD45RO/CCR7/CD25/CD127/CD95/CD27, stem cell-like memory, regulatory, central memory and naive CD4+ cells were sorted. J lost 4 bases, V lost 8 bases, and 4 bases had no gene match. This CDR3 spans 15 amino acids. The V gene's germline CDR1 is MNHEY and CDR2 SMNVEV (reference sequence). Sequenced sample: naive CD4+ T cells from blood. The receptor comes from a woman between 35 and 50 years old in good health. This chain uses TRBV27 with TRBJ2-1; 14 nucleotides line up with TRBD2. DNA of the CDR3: TGTGCCAGCGGGCGGACTAGCGGGGGGTACAATGAGCAGTTCTTC. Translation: CASGRTSGGYNEQFF.